This TCR beta chain was observed in a study of blood T cell repertoires in COVID-19. Study details: From the United States, Italy and Spain came samples of acute and convalescent COVID-19. PBMCs, B-cell-depleted T cells, or T cells were the source of the cDNA or gDNA that made up the material.

This clone was seen a single time. Original data processing: Reference gene primer amplification gave nucleated cell count estimates. The assay was immunoSEQ multiplex PCR, and TCRdb's table has in-frame clones only and misses some. The V and J calls and the clone size are those of that table, but D and trimming were determined from the DNA. The sample consists of about 70,000 clones, 80% of them appearing once. The CDR3 has 14 residues. V gave up 1 base and J gave up 6 bases, with 13 bases separating them. Per the germline V gene, CDR1 is SGHTS and CDR2 is YDEGEE. This TCR derives from a man in his sixties or seventies who had recovered from COVID-19. The V call is TRBV5-8, the J call TRBJ2-5; TRBD1 might be the D (5 bases). Sequenced material: peripheral blood. The CDR3 coding sequence is TGTGCCAGCAGCTTGAGGACACATGGGAAGACCCAGTACTTC. Amino acids: CASSLRTHGKTQYF.